Included here is one T cell receptor (beta chain) sequence, with context. The sample is drawn from a study of blood T cell repertoires in COVID-19. The V and J ends lost 5 bases and 6 bases respectively, with 14 bases between them. The CDR3 spans 14 residues. CDR1 and CDR2 from the germline V gene are SGHVS and FQNEAQ. Profiling relied on immunoSEQ multiplex PCR, and the TCRdb table lists in-frame clones only, not all of them. The sample has some 250,000 clones; more than 70% are singletons. The sequenced sample was peripheral blood. The source is a man older than 75 with acute or convalescent COVID-19. V and J are TRBV7-8 and TRBJ2-1; tentative D call: TRBD2 (6 bases). The CDR3 bases are TGTGCCAGCAGCGGGCGGGATAAGGTCAATGAGCAGTTCTTC. Encoded protein: CASSGRDKVNEQFF.